This T cell receptor (beta chain) stems from a study of tissue T cells after allogeneic stem cell transplantation. Between the trimmed V and J ends, which lost 1 base and 8 bases, there was a span of 8 bases. CDR1 and CDR2 (germline): KGHSH, LQKENI. CDR3 length: 13 amino acids. The method was immunoSEQ multiplex PCR; TCRdb's version includes in-frame clones alone and lacks a portion of them. The table lists 8,500 to 10,000 clones, roughly three fifths of them singletons. General study points: Motif-based clustering found tissue-specific repertoire signatures shared across patients, though few clones were shared.

Turning to this clone: The target antigen is unknown.

The clonotype comes from an older female donor with lung cancer. Sequenced here: tissue from the jejunum, sampled at autopsy. The chain joins TRBV18 to TRBJ1-4; D is undetermined. The CDR3 DNA sequence: TGTGCCAGCTCACCACGCCAAGAGGAAAAACTGTTTTTT. The encoded protein is CASSPRQEEKLFF. The full variable domain, completed using reference TRBV18 and TRBJ1-4, is NAGVMQNPRHLVRRRGQEARLRCSPMKGHSHVYWYRQLPEEGLKFMVYLQKENIIDESGMPKERFSAEFPKEGPSILRIQQVVRGDSAAYFCASSPRQEEKLFFGSGTQLSVL.